Included here is one TCR beta chain sequence, with context. Produced via immunoSEQ multiplex PCR; TCRdb's table is partial and in-frame only. The table includes 310,000 or so clones, 90% detected once. This specimen belongs to a study of blood T cell repertoires in COVID-19. The study drew participants aged about 18 to 90 years from 24 US areas. This clonotype was obtained from a woman in her twenties or thirties who had recovered from COVID-19. The sample taken for sequencing was PBMCs or T cells enriched from blood (not recorded which).

DNA for the CDR3: TGTGCCTGGAGTGTAATACAGGACGGCGGCTACACCTTC. It codes for CAWSVIQDGGYTF. V gene TRBV30 combines with J gene TRBJ1-2, with D possibly TRBD1 on 5 matching bases. This CDR3 has 13 amino acids. The germline V gene has CDR1 GTSNPN and CDR2 SVGIG (reference sequence). V gave up 0 bases and J gave up 8 bases, with 13 bases separating them.